This T cell receptor beta chain comes out of a study of T cells in Graves' hyperthyroidism and ophthalmopathy. Germline loops: CDR1 SGHTA, CDR2 FQGNSA. The CDR3 is 15 residues long. Trimming pared 5 bases from V and 6 bases from J, leaving 20 bases between. This clonotype was recorded at least ten times. RNA transcripts served as the template for amplifying TCR beta CDR3 regions. HTBI primers were the set used in a first-round RT-PCR of the TCR CDR3. TCRdb called the multiplex PCR reads again in MiXCR, with one record for every CDR3 protein. The profile shows about 560,000 distinct CDR3 sequences, about a sixth of them singletons.

The sequence was collected from a woman aged 18 to 35 with Graves' hyperthyroidism. This rearrangement joins TRBV7-2 to TRBJ2-7; D is possibly TRBD2 (6 bases). Input material: blood. The CDR3 DNA follows: TGTGCCAGCAGCCCGTACGGGCTAGTCGGGAGCGAGCAGTACTTC. This encodes CASSPYGLVGSEQYF.